This T cell receptor (beta chain) was obtained from a study of T-cell memory formation after mild COVID-19. Study details: Clustering of TCRs was largely donor specific.

TCRdb fed the 5' RACE reads into MiXCR, producing one record per CDR3 protein. The sample includes some 320,000 distinct CDR3 sequences, about 16% seen only once; the top ten take approximately 20%. This clonotype was found a few times. CDR1 SGHTA and CDR2 FQGNSA come from the germline V gene. This CDR3 spans 14 amino acids. Trimming took 9 bases from V and 4 from J, leaving 16 bases between them. The receptor comes from a man in his late teens or twenties who had mild COVID-19 (a few samples of this study predate the infection). Cell type and time point are not known. The chain joins TRBV7-2 to TRBJ2-1, with a tentative D call TRBD2 (6 bases). Source material: PBMCs or a T cell subset sorted from them (not recorded which). The CDR3 here is CASRRAGPYNEQFF. In DNA, the CDR3 is TGTGCCAGTAGACGGGCGGGGCCATACAATGAGCAGTTCTTC. The complete variable domain, with remaining parts taken from reference TRBV7-2 and TRBJ2-1, reads GAGVSQSPSNKVTEKGKDVELRCDPISGHTALYWYRQSLGQGLEFLIYFQGNSAPDKSGLPSDRFSAERTGGSVSTLTIQRTQQEDSAVYLCASRRAGPYNEQFFGPGTRLTVL.